This T cell receptor beta chain was found in a study of identical twins. TCRdb called the 5' RACE reads again in MiXCR, with one record for every CDR3 protein. The sample yields 500,000 or so distinct CDR3 sequences, about 20% seen once. The germline gives CDR1 SSHAT, CDR2 FNYEAQ (reference sequence). CDR3 length: 12 residues. About this clonotype: Germline and junction disagree at one end, which may indicate a read error.

The same data also contributed to another study, on T cells expressing NK-cell markers. That source reports: In several experiments, sorting was restricted to alpha-beta TCR T cells by an anti-gamma-delta TCR antibody.

The receptor comes from a woman aged 18-29 years in good health. The rearrangement uses TRBV7-7 and TRBJ2-4, with D perhaps matching TRBD2 (5 bases). Sequenced material: CD4+ T cells sorted from blood. The CDR3 is CASSLDYHIQYF. The CDR3 nucleotides are TGTGCTAGCAGCTTAGACTATCACATTCAGTACTTC.